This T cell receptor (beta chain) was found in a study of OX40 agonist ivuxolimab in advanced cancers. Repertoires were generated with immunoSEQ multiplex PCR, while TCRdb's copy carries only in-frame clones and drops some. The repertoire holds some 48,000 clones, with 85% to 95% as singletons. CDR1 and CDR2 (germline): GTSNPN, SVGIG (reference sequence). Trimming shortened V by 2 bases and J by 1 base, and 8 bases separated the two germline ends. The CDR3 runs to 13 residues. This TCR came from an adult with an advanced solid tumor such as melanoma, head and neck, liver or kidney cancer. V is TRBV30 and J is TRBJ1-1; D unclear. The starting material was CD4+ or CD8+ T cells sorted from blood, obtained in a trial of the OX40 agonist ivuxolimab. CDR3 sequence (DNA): TGTGCCTGGAGTATCATTAAGAACACTGAAGCTTTCTTT. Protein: CAWSIIKNTEAFF. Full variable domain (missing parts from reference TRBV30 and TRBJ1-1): SQTIHQWPATLVQPVGSPLSLECTVEGTSNPNLYWYRQAAGRGLQLLFYSVGIGQISSEVPQNLSASRPQDRQFILSSKKLLLSDSGFYLCAWSIIKNTEAFFGQGTRLTVV.